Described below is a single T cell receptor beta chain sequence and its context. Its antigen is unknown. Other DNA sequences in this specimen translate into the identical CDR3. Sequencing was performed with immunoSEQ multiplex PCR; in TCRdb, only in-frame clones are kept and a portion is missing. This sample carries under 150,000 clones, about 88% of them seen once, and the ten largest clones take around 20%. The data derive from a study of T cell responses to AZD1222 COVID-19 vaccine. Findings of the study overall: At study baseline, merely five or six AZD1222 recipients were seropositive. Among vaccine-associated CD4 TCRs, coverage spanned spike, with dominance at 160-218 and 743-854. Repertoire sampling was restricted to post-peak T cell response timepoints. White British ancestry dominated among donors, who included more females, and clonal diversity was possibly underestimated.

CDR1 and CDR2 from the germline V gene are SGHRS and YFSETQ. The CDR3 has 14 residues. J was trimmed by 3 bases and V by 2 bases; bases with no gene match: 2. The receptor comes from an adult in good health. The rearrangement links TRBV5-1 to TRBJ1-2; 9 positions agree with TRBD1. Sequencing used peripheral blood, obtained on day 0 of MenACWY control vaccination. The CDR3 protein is CASSLQGADYGYTF. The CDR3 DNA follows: TGCGCCAGCAGCTTACAGGGGGCGGACTATGGCTACACCTTC.